This T cell receptor (beta chain) was captured in a study of patients and donors after allogeneic stem cell transplantation. TCRdb recomputed calls from the RT-PCR reads with MiXCR, one row per CDR3 protein. The repertoire includes around 82,000 distinct CDR3 sequences, roughly 4.9% of them detected once, and roughly 2.5% sits in the top ten. This clonotype appeared a few times. Germline V gene lookup returns CDR1 MDHEN and CDR2 SYDVKM. The CDR3 is made up of 12 amino acids. The V end was cut by 6 bases, the J end by 9 bases, with 12 bases between. Source material: blood, either unsorted or a sorted T cell fraction (not recorded which). The V gene is TRBV28, the J gene TRBJ2-4, with D perhaps matching TRBD1 (6 bases). This receptor was taken from a human donor who was either an allogeneic HSCT recipient or a stem cell or donor lymphocyte infusion donor (not recorded which). It is not recorded whose cells these are; they may come from a transplant donor. Written as DNA, the CDR3 is TGTGCCAGCAGCCCTCGCAGGGGCATTCAGTACTTC. Translating gives CASSPRRGIQYF.